Presented here are 29 T cell receptor beta chains from one specimen sequenced in a study of blood T cells in healthy people across ages. A second about 7 to 11 cycle PCR used barcoded and J-beta primers. TCRdb recomputed calls from the 5' RACE reads with MiXCR, one row per CDR3 protein. The sample lists more than 650,000 distinct CDR3 sequences, approximately 21% occurring once. Sequenced input: blood. These receptors all stem from an older man in good health.

This clonotype has more than one count but fewer than ten. The J gene is TRBJ2-3, the V gene TRBV20-1; weak D call: TRBD2 (5 bases). Germline values: CDR1 DFQATT, CDR2 SNEGSKA (reference sequence). V lost 3 bases to trimming and J lost 3 bases, with 13 bases between them. The CDR3 is 14 residues long. CDR3 region: CSASRRRGTDTQYF. The CDR3 nucleotides are TGCAGTGCTAGCCGCAGGCGAGGGACAGATACGCAGTATTTT.

The chain recombines TRBV28 with TRBJ1-2; D remains unclear. Germline V CDR1 and CDR2: MDHEN, SYDVKM. The CDR3 runs 13 residues. The V end lost 7 bases, the J end lost 8 bases, and 17 bases lay between the germline ends. For the CDR3, the DNA is TGTGCCAGCACCCCACGGACCTTCTTGGGCTACACCTTC. Residues: CASTPRTFLGYTF.

This clonotype was seen many times. Compared with germline, one end of the junction differs, possibly owing to a read error. The gene calls are TRBV29-1 and TRBJ2-3; D possibly corresponds to TRBD1 (5 bases). Germline lookup yields CDR1 SQVTM and CDR2 ANQGSEA. This CDR3 is built from 13 residues. The CDR3 region has the DNA TGCAGCGTGGGGATAAGGGGCACGGATACGCAGTATTTT. Translation gives CSVGIRGTDTQYF.

In this sample, this clonotype turned up a few times. V usage is TRBV20-1 and J usage is TRBJ1-1; 8 bases are a match to TRBD1. Unmatched junction bases numbered 7, after V lost 2 bases and J lost 5 bases. Germline V CDR1 and CDR2: DFQATT, SNEGSKA (reference sequence). The CDR3 contains 14 residues. This CDR3 reads CSARIQGAYTEAFF. In DNA form, the CDR3 reads TGCAGTGCTAGAATCCAGGGGGCGTATACTGAAGCTTTCTTT.

About this clonotype: The junction shows a germline mismatch at one end, possibly a read error. This chain links TRBV6-1 with TRBJ1-4, with 9 bases identical to TRBD1. The CDR3 sequence is 15 residues long. CDR1 is MNHNS, CDR2 SASEGT, per germline. Here the CDR3 DNA reads TGTGCCAGCAGGGAAGGGGGGACAGGGCTCGAAAAACTGTTTTTT. Residues: CASREGGTGLEKLFF.

The V and J genes are TRBV10-3 and TRBJ2-3, with 7 bases aligning to TRBD1. With V trimmed by 3 bases and J by 1 base, 7 bases remained unmatched. CDR3 length equals 16 residues. Germline CDR1 ENHRY, CDR2 SYGVKD. The CDR3 nucleotides are TGTGCCATCAGTGACCTGACAGGGATGGGCACAGATACGCAGTATTTT. Amino acid sequence: CAISDLTGMGTDTQYF.

This chain uses TRBV2 with TRBJ2-1; TRBD2 aligns across 7 bases. V lost 9 bases to trimming and J lost 6 bases; unmatched junction nucleotides: 5. Germline CDR1 and CDR2: SNHLY and FYNNEI. The CDR3 is made up of 12 amino acids. The CDR3 protein is CAREAGINEQFF. CDR3 nucleotide sequence: TGTGCCAGGGAAGCGGGGATCAATGAGCAGTTCTTC.

The V gene is TRBV18, the J gene TRBJ2-4; 10 bases fit TRBD1. Trimming at V came to 3 bases and at J to 2 bases, leaving 10 bases not matched to a gene. Germline V gene lookup returns CDR1 KGHSH and CDR2 LQKENI. This CDR3 contains 18 residues. This chain's CDR3 is CASSPLDRGVMSKNIQYF. The CDR3 region has the DNA TGTGCCAGCTCACCCTTGGACAGGGGGGTTATGTCCAAAAACATTCAGTACTTC.

The CDR3 reads CASSFQGQRNRGELFF. The CDR3 coding sequence is TGTGCCAGCAGTTTCCAGGGACAGAGAAACCGGGGGGAGCTGTTTTTT. This chain uses TRBV28 with TRBJ2-2; 7 bases align to TRBD1. The length of the CDR3 is 16 residues. Germline V gene data show CDR1 as MDHEN and CDR2 as SYDVKM. V shed 3 bases and J 8 bases; nucleotides not matched to a gene: 12.

This clonotype appeared a few times. The chain joins TRBV7-9 to TRBJ2-7; maybe TRBD1 (7 bases). The CDR3 length is 13 residues. Trimming cost V 1 base and J 10 bases, with 14 bases left between them. Germline V gene sequence: CDR1 SEHNR, CDR2 FQNEAQ (reference sequence). CDR3 nucleotide sequence: TGTGCCAGCAGCTTAGGAGACAGGGCGGGACAGTACTTC. It specifies CASSLGDRAGQYF.

This clonotype was observed a few times. The chain couples TRBV19 to TRBJ2-3, with D maybe TRBD1 (5 bases). Trimming stripped 7 bases from V and 9 bases from J, with 14 bases between. Germline V lookup: CDR1 LNHDA, CDR2 SQIVND (reference sequence). The CDR3 has 12 amino acids. CDR3 loop: CASTSQGLTQYF. The CDR3 DNA follows: TGTGCCAGTACTTCTCAGGGCTTAACGCAGTATTTT.

Only a few counts were recorded for this clonotype. A junction boundary mismatches the germline segment, possibly from a read error. The chain has TRBV27 and TRBJ1-5; the D gene is possibly TRBD1 (5 bases). Germline CDR1 MNHEY, CDR2 SMNVEV (reference sequence). This CDR3 is 16 amino acids long. In DNA form, the CDR3 reads TGTGCCAGCAGTCCAATATCGGACACGGACAATCAGCCCCGGCATTTT. Protein sequence: CASSPISDTDNQPRHF.

The chain combines TRBV12-3 or TRBV12-4 with TRBJ2-7, with D possibly TRBD1 on 6 matching bases. Trimming took off 8 bases at V and 6 bases at J, with 14 bases between the two ends. The CDR3 consists of 12 residues. The CDR3 sequence is CASQATGIEQYF. The CDR3 DNA reads as TGTGCCAGCCAAGCGACAGGAATCGAGCAGTACTTC.

The chain links TRBV12-3 or TRBV12-4 to TRBJ1-3; 7 bases map to TRBD1. The CDR3 totals 14 residues. V was pared by 6 bases and J by 1 base, with 3 bases of the junction left unmatched. The CDR3 sequence: CASRTGFSGNTIYF. For the CDR3, the DNA is TGTGCCAGCAGGACAGGGTTTTCTGGAAACACCATATATTTT.

V and J are TRBV4-1 and TRBJ2-5; D is undetermined. The DNA end is a closer match to TRBJ2-1, so the J assignment may be wrong. Looked up from germline, CDR1 is MGHRA and CDR2 is YSYEKL. CDR3 length equals 13 residues. In DNA form, the CDR3 reads TGCGCCAGCAGCGTAGGTCCCGTCGATGAGCAGTTCTTC. Its translation is CASSVGPVDEQFF.

Notes on this clonotype: The junction and the germline gene differ at one end; a read error may be behind it. The chain has TRBV7-9 and TRBJ2-4; 8 positions agree with TRBD1. Per the germline V gene, CDR1 is SEHNR and CDR2 is FQNEAQ (reference sequence). The CDR3 is 13 residues long. The chain's CDR3 is CASSGQGTSIRYF. CDR3 DNA: TGTGCCAGCAGCGGACAGGGTACAAGCATTCGGTACTTC.

In its sample, this clonotype was seen a few times. This chain uses TRBV18 with TRBJ1-1; no firm D call. Trimming removed 3 bases at V and 2 bases at J, with 7 bases between. CDR3 length equals 13 residues. Germline loops: CDR1 KGHSH, CDR2 LQKENI. This CDR3 reads CASSPGINTEAFF. The CDR3 nucleotides are TGTGCCAGCTCACCTGGTATCAACACTGAAGCTTTCTTT.

The table lists this clonotype with a few counts. This chain uses TRBV29-1 with TRBJ2-7; D not certain. Trimming cost V 2 bases and J 6 bases, with 17 bases left between them. This CDR3 is 14 amino acids long. Germline V gene sequence: CDR1 SQVTM, CDR2 ANQGSEA. The CDR3, as DNA: TGCAGCGTTGAATGTAACAGATGGGAACTCGAGCAGTACGTC. Translated: CSVECNRWELEQYV.

The rearrangement links TRBV11-2 to TRBJ2-1; 9 positions match TRBD2. J was trimmed by 5 bases and V by 3 bases; bases with no gene match: 5. The CDR3 is made up of 15 amino acids. CDR1 and CDR2 (germline): SGHAT, FQNNGV. The CDR3 sequence: CASSLTSGINNEQFF. DNA for the CDR3: TGTGCCAGCAGCTTGACTAGCGGAATCAACAATGAGCAGTTCTTC.

V gene TRBV6-1 combines with J gene TRBJ2-3; 12 bases agree with TRBD2. The CDR3 has 16 amino acids. The trim removed 6 bases at V and 1 base at J, leaving 5 bases unmatched. In germline, CDR1 is MNHNS, CDR2 SASEGT. DNA for the CDR3: TGTGCCAGCAGACTCAGGACTAGCGGGGGCACAGATACGCAGTATTTT. Its translation: CASRLRTSGGTDTQYF.

This clonotype was counted only a few times. CDR3 sequence: CSARESRHRNTEAFF. In DNA, the CDR3 is TGCAGTGCTAGAGAAAGCAGGCACCGGAACACTGAAGCTTTCTTT. The chain employs TRBV20-1 and TRBJ1-1; D is uncertain. Trimming removed 0 bases from V and 1 base from J, with 12 bases in between. From germline, CDR1 is DFQATT and CDR2 SNEGSKA (reference sequence). The CDR3 runs to 15 residues.

This clonotype was found a few times. The junction differs from germline at one of its ends, possibly a read error. V gene TRBV7-9 combines with J gene TRBJ2-2, with TRBD2 matching 7 bases. This CDR3 has 17 residues. Germline V gives CDR1 SEHNR, CDR2 FQNEAQ (reference sequence). DNA of the CDR3: TGTGCCAGCAGTTTAGGCTCAGCGGGGCTGAACACCGGGGAGCTGTTTTTT. Its translation: CASSLGSAGLNTGELFF.

This CDR3 reads CSARGQGTDTQYF. The CDR3 coding sequence is TGCAGTGCTAGAGGGCAGGGGACAGATACGCAGTATTTT. This rearrangement joins TRBV20-1 to TRBJ2-3, with D possibly matching TRBD1 (6 bases). Trimming cost V 1 base and J 3 bases, with 8 bases left between them. This CDR3 is built from 13 residues. Germline CDR1 reads DFQATT; CDR2 reads SNEGSKA (reference sequence).

This chain connects TRBV6-2 or TRBV6-3 to TRBJ2-7; D gene uncertain. V was shortened by 4 bases and J by 2 bases, with 15 bases between the two germline ends. The CDR3 is 15 amino acids. Germline CDR1 reads MNHEY; CDR2 reads SVGEGT. CDR3 protein: CASSSRGSGTYEQYF. The CDR3 DNA follows: TGTGCCAGCAGTTCACGTGGCTCAGGCACCTACGAGCAGTACTTC.

Here the CDR3 reads CAISGTGGANTEAFF. DNA for the CDR3: TGTGCCATCAGTGGGACAGGGGGCGCGAACACTGAAGCTTTCTTT. V is TRBV10-3 and J is TRBJ1-1; 11 positions match TRBD1. V lost 4 bases, J lost 1 base, and 2 bases stayed unmatched. Germline V gene lookup returns CDR1 ENHRY and CDR2 SYGVKD. The CDR3 runs 15 residues.

This chain connects TRBV7-2 to TRBJ2-7, with 8 bases fitting TRBD2. Germline-derived CDR1 and CDR2 are SGHTA and FQGNSA. This CDR3 has 15 amino acids. V lost 3 bases to trimming and J lost 10 bases; unmatched junction nucleotides: 14. CDR3 coding DNA: TGTGCCAGCAGCTTCGGACTAGCTATCAATACTGCCCAGTACTTC. As protein: CASSFGLAINTAQYF.

This clonotype was observed at least ten times. The rearrangement links TRBV12-3 or TRBV12-4 to TRBJ2-4, with D hard to call. The CDR3 runs to 13 residues. Trimming pared 6 bases from V and 0 bases from J, leaving 6 bases between. For the CDR3, the DNA is TGTGCCAGCAGAGGCCTAGCCAAAAACATTCAGTACTTC. Its translation: CASRGLAKNIQYF.

This clonotype has a count of ten or more. The gene calls are TRBV12-3 or TRBV12-4 and TRBJ2-7; D is undetermined. The CDR3 extends over 14 amino acids. Trimming took off 3 bases at V and 3 bases at J, with 12 bases between the two ends. CDR3 in amino acids: CASSLNNPVYEQYF. The CDR3 DNA is TGTGCCAGCAGTTTGAACAACCCGGTCTACGAGCAGTACTTC.

This rearrangement joins TRBV27 to TRBJ2-5; D unresolved. Germline V lookup: CDR1 MNHEY, CDR2 SMNVEV (reference sequence). CDR3 length equals 13 residues. Between the trimmed V and J ends, which lost 4 bases and 5 bases, there was a span of 11 bases. The CDR3: CASSSPSGETQYF. The CDR3 DNA reads TGTGCCAGCAGTTCCCCGTCTGGGGAGACCCAGTACTTC.